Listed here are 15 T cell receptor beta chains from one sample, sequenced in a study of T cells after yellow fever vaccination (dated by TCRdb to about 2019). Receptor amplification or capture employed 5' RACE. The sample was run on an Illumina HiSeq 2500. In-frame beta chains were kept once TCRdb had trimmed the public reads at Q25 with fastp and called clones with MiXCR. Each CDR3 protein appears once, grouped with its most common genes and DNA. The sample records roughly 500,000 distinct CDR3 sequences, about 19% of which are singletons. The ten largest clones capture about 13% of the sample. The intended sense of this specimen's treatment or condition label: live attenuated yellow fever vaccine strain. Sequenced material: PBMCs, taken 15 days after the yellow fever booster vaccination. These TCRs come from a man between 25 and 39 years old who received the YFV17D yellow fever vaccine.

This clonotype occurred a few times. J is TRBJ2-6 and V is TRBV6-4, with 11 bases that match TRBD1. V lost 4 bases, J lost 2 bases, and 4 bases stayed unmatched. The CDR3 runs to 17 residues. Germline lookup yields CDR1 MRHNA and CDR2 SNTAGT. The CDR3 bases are TGTGCCAGCAGTGTGGAGGGACAGGGGGCTGGGGCCAACGTCCTGACTTTC. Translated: CASSVEGQGAGANVLTF.

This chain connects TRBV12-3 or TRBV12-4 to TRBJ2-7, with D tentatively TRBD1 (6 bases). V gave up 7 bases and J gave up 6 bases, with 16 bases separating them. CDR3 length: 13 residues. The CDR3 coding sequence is TGTGCCAGCACAGAGGCGACAGGCGGCGAGCAGTACTTC. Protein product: CASTEATGGEQYF.

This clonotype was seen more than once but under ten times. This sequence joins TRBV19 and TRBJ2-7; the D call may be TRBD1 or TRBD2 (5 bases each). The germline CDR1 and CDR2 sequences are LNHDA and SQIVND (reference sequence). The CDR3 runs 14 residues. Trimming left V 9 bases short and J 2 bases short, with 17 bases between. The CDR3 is CARGSPEDTYEQYF. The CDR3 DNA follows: TGTGCCAGGGGGTCCCCGGAGGACACCTACGAGCAGTACTTC.

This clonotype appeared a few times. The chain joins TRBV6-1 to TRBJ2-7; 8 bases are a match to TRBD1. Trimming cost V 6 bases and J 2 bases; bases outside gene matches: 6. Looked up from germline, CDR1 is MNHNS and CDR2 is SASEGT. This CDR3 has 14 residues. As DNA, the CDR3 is TGTGCCAGCAGCGGGCGACAGGGGACCTACGAGCAGTACTTC. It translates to CASSGRQGTYEQYF.

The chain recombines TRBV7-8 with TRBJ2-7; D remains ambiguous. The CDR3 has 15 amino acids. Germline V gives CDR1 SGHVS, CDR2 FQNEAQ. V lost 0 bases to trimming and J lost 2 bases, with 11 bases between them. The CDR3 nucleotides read TGTGCCAGCAGCTTAGCGCAAACAGCTACCTACGAGCAGTACTTC. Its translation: CASSLAQTATYEQYF.

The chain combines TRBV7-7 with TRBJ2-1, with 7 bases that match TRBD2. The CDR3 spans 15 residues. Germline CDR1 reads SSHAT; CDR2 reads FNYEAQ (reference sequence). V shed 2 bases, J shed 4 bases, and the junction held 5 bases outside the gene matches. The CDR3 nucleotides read TGTGCCAGCAGCTTAATTCTAGCGGCTTACAATGAGCAGTTCTTC. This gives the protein CASSLILAAYNEQFF.

The CDR3 sequence: CASSPARFFGEQFF. The CDR3 nucleotides read TGTGCCAGCAGCCCCGCACGCTTTTTTGGTGAGCAGTTCTTC. The rearrangement links TRBV7-9 to TRBJ2-1; D gene ambiguous. V gave up 5 bases and J gave up 9 bases, with 17 bases separating them. The CDR3 sequence is 14 residues long. CDR1 is SEHNR and CDR2 is FQNEAQ in the germline V gene (reference sequence).

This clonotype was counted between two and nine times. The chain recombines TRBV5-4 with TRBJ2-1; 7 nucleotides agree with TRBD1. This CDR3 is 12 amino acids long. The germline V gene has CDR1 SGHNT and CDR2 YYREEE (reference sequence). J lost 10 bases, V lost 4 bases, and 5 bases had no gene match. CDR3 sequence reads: CASSHDRVEQFF. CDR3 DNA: TGTGCCAGCAGCCACGACAGGGTGGAGCAGTTCTTC.

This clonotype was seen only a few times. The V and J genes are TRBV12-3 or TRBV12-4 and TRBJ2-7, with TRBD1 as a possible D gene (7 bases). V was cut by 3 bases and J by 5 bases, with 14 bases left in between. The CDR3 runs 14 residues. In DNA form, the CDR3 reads TGTGCCAGCAGTTTTTCCAGGGGGGCCGACGAGCAGTACTTC. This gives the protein CASSFSRGADEQYF.

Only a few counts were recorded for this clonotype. The CDR3 region is CSAHGGGYRFNEQFF. The CDR3 DNA reads TGCAGTGCTCACGGAGGGGGCTACCGTTTCAATGAGCAGTTCTTC. V is TRBV20-1 and J is TRBJ2-1; D might be TRBD1 (7 bases). The CDR3 is 15 residues long. Trimming pared 5 bases from V and 6 bases from J, leaving 20 bases between. Germline V gene data show CDR1 as DFQATT and CDR2 as SNEGSKA (reference sequence).

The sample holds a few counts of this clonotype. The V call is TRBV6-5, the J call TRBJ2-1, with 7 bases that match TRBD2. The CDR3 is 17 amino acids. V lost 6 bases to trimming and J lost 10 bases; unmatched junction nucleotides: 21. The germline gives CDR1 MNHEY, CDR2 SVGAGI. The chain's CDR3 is CASRPAPGTTNRGEQFF. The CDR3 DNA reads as TGTGCCAGCAGACCCGCTCCCGGGACTACCAACCGCGGGGAGCAGTTCTTC.

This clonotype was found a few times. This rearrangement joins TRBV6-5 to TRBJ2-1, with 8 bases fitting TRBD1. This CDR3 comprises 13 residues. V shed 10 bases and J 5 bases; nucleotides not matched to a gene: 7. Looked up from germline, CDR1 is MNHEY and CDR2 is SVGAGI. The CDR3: CATAGTGDNEQFF. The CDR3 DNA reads TGTGCCACCGCCGGGACAGGAGACAATGAGCAGTTCTTC.

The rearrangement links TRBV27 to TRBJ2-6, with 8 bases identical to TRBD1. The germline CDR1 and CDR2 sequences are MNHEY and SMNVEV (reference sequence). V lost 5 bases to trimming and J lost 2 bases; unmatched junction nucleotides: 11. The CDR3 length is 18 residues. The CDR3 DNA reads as TGTGCCAGCAGTCCGTCATGGACAGGGATCCCTGGGGCCAACGTCCTGACTTTC. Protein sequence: CASSPSWTGIPGANVLTF.

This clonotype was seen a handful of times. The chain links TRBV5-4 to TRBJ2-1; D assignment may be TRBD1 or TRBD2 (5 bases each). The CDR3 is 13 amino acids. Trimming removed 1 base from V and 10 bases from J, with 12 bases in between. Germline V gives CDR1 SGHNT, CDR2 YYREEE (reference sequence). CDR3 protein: CASSLRGPTEQFF. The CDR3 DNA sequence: TGTGCCAGCAGCTTGCGGGGCCCCACCGAGCAGTTCTTC.

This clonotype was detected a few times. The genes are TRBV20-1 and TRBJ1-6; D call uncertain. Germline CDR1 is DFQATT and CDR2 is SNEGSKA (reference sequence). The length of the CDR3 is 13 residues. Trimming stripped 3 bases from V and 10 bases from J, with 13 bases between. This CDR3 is CSASYRGGSPLHF. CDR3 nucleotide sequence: TGCAGTGCTAGTTACAGAGGAGGCTCACCCCTCCACTTT.